The 18 T cell receptor beta chains listed next were all sequenced from one sample in a study of T cell repertoires in cytomegalovirus infection. These receptors have no known antigen. TCRdb processed the reads anew with MiXCR; each CDR3 protein has one entry. The sample gives about 340,000 distinct CDR3 sequences, just under 30% of which show up once; around 20% is in the top ten. Sequences were derived from cultured PBMCs, sampled from culture after CMV antigen stimulation. Every receptor here comes from a human donor in good health (CMV status not recorded). Some clones in this sample may be carry-over from other donors' samples.

This clonotype was observed many times. This chain connects TRBV7-2 to TRBJ2-3, with D maybe TRBD1 (5 bases). Trimming removed 1 base at V and 13 bases at J, with 15 bases between. CDR3 length: 13 residues. Germline V CDR1 and CDR2: SGHTA, FQGNSA. In nucleotides, the CDR3 is TGTGCCAGCAGCTTAGGCAGGGTGTCGTCGGAGTATTTT. Amino acids: CASSLGRVSSEYF.

This clonotype has more than one count but fewer than ten. The gene calls are TRBV12-3 or TRBV12-4 and TRBJ2-1, with 7 positions matching TRBD2. This CDR3 comprises 16 residues. V lost 5 bases, J lost 0 bases, and 7 bases stayed unmatched. CDR3 residues: CASSRGGSFSYNEQFF. The CDR3 DNA follows: TGTGCCAGCAGTCGAGGCGGGAGTTTCTCCTACAATGAGCAGTTCTTC.

This clonotype was counted a few times. This rearrangement joins TRBV20-1 to TRBJ2-7; D might be TRBD1 or TRBD2, each matching 5 bases. From germline, CDR1 is DFQATT and CDR2 SNEGSKA (reference sequence). Trimming removed 3 bases from V and 2 bases from J, with 14 bases in between. The CDR3 length is 14 residues. For the CDR3, the DNA is TGCAGTGCTAGTTCCGGGACCTCCACCTACGAGCAGTACTTC. This gives the protein CSASSGTSTYEQYF.

This chain links TRBV20-1 with TRBJ1-6; D is unclear. In germline, CDR1 is DFQATT, CDR2 SNEGSKA (reference sequence). CDR3 size: 16 residues. V was cut by 1 base and J by 7 bases, with 17 bases left in between. Written as DNA, the CDR3 is TGCAGTGCTAGAGTGGGAGTGGGAGGGAAAAATTCACCCCTCCACTTT. Encoded protein: CSARVGVGGKNSPLHF.

This clonotype has a handful of counts. This chain uses TRBV10-3 with TRBJ2-7; 11 bases match TRBD1. The CDR3 spans 14 residues. J lost 7 bases, V lost 3 bases, and 5 bases had no gene match. In germline, CDR1 is ENHRY, CDR2 SYGVKD. CDR3 sequence: CAISELGQGGEQYF. The CDR3 DNA sequence: TGTGCCATCAGTGAACTGGGACAGGGGGGGGAGCAGTACTTC.

The chain is built from TRBV6-1 and TRBJ2-7; D is ambiguous. V was trimmed by 7 bases and J by 5 bases, leaving 30 bases between them. Germline V gene sequence: CDR1 MNHNS, CDR2 SASEGT. This CDR3 is 18 amino acids long. CDR3 in DNA: TGTGCCAGCAAATCTTTATGGACGGTTTCTAGGCGCTATGACGAGCAGTACTTC. This encodes CASKSLWTVSRRYDEQYF.

This clonotype was counted ten times or more. This chain links TRBV28 with TRBJ2-2, with no clear D. Germline V gene sequence: CDR1 MDHEN, CDR2 SYDVKM. The CDR3 has 17 residues. Trimming stripped 2 bases from V and 4 bases from J, with 17 bases between. CDR3 residues: CASSLLFLPDLTGELFF. In DNA form, the CDR3 reads TGTGCCAGCAGTTTACTATTCCTCCCCGACCTCACCGGGGAGCTGTTTTTT.

The rearrangement uses TRBV9 and TRBJ2-1; 8 bases line up with TRBD2. J lost 6 bases, V lost 3 bases, and 11 bases had no gene match. Germline CDR1 reads SGDLS; CDR2 reads YYNGEE. This CDR3 contains 16 residues. CDR3 region: CASSASFGGGGNEQFF. The CDR3 bases are TGTGCCAGCAGCGCATCGTTCGGGGGGGGCGGCAATGAGCAGTTCTTC.

The genes are TRBV25-1 and TRBJ1-6; no clear D gene. The ends were cut back, 5 bases at V and 7 bases at J, with 9 bases in the middle. This CDR3 comprises 13 residues. The V gene's germline CDR1 is MGHDK and CDR2 SYGVNS. This CDR3 reads CASSWTGNSPLHF. Here the CDR3 DNA reads TGTGCCAGCAGTTGGACGGGGAATTCACCCCTCCACTTT.

This sequence joins TRBV6-2 or TRBV6-3 and TRBJ1-5, with D unclear. V shed 6 bases and J shed 2 bases, with 14 bases lying between them. Germline loops: CDR1 MNHEY, CDR2 SVGEGT. The CDR3 length is 15 residues. CDR3 nucleotide sequence: TGTGCCAGCAGCTACCTCCCGGGAGGCAATCAGCCCCAGCATTTT. Translation: CASSYLPGGNQPQHF.

Regarding this clonotype: The junction departs from the called germline gene at one end, perhaps through a read error. The V call is TRBV7-6, the J call TRBJ2-7; TRBD2 is a possible D gene (7 bases). CDR3 size: 16 residues. Germline assignment: CDR1 SGHVS and CDR2 FNYEAQ. CDR3 nucleotide sequence: TGTGCTAGCAGCAGGGGAGGGCCCGAATCCTCCTACGAGCAGTACTTC. It is translated as CASSRGGPESSYEQYF.

The chain couples TRBV10-3 to TRBJ1-1; D ambiguous. Germline V CDR1 and CDR2: ENHRY, SYGVKD. Trimming stripped 0 bases from V and 1 base from J, with 12 bases between. This CDR3 spans 16 amino acids. Written as DNA, the CDR3 is TGTGCCATCAGTGAGTCGCCCGGCCGGGGGAACACTGAAGCTTTCTTT. It codes for CAISESPGRGNTEAFF.

The chain combines TRBV5-6 with TRBJ2-1; either TRBD1 or TRBD2 may fit D (5 bases each). V was pared by 4 bases and J by 1 base, with 12 bases between. This CDR3 is 15 amino acids long. CDR1 SGHDT and CDR2 YYEEEE come from the germline V gene. The CDR3 here is CASSLGPKSYNEQFF. CDR3 nucleotides: TGTGCCAGCAGCCTGGGACCGAAGTCCTACAATGAGCAGTTCTTC.

The chain is built from TRBV19 and TRBJ2-1, with D unresolved. The CDR3 is made up of 13 amino acids. Per the germline V gene, CDR1 is LNHDA and CDR2 is SQIVND (reference sequence). V dropped 6 bases and J dropped 10 bases, with 16 bases sitting between them. The CDR3 is CASSPTGRYEQFF. As DNA, the CDR3 is TGTGCCAGTAGCCCCACCGGAAGATACGAGCAGTTCTTC.

The chain employs TRBV7-6 and TRBJ1-2; D call uncertain. Per germline, CDR1 SGHVS and CDR2 FNYEAQ. There are 14 residues in the CDR3. Trimming left V 6 bases short and J 6 bases short, with 17 bases between. Here the CDR3 DNA reads TGTGCCAGCAGGCCCGGTAAGCTTACAGATGGCTACACCTTC. Amino acid sequence: CASRPGKLTDGYTF. Together with reference TRBV7-6 and TRBJ1-2, the CDR3 gives the full variable domain: GAGVSQSPRYKVTKRGQDVALRCDPISGHVSLYWYRQALGQGPEFLTYFNYEAQQDKSGLPNDRFSAERPEGSISTLTIQRTEQRDSAMYRCASRPGKLTDGYTFGSGTRLTVV.

The V and J genes are TRBV11-2 and TRBJ2-3, with D uncertain. The germline V and J ends were trimmed by 4 bases and 6 bases, with 8 bases remaining between them. The germline gives CDR1 SGHAT, CDR2 FQNNGV. This CDR3 region has 12 residues. The CDR3 nucleotides are TGTGCCAGCAGCTACACCCTGGATACGCAGTATTTT. Amino acids: CASSYTLDTQYF.

The chain uses TRBV5-1 and TRBJ2-3, with unresolved D. The CDR3 is 13 residues long. Deletions cut 6 bases from V and 0 bases from J, with 8 bases between. Germline CDR1 is SGHRS and CDR2 is YFSETQ. For the CDR3, the DNA is TGCGCCAGCAAAGACCCGAGCACAGATACGCAGTATTTT. It codes for CASKDPSTDTQYF.

This chain connects TRBV20-1 to TRBJ1-2; D is perhaps TRBD1 (6 bases). V was clipped by 1 base and J by 2 bases, with 14 bases between them. The germline V gene encodes CDR1 DFQATT and CDR2 SNEGSKA (reference sequence). The CDR3 contains 15 residues. The CDR3 spells CSARVVGRGNYGYTF. CDR3 nucleotides: TGCAGTGCTAGAGTAGTGGGCAGGGGAAACTATGGCTACACCTTC.